This T cell receptor (beta chain) emerged from a study of blood T cell repertoires in COVID-19. Study summary: Samples representing acute and convalescent COVID-19 were sourced from the United States, Italy and Spain. In each case, the material was cDNA or gDNA derived from T cells, B-cell-depleted T cells, or PBMCs.

Germline-derived CDR1 and CDR2 are KGHSH and LQKENI. Trimming cost V 6 bases and J 3 bases, with 11 bases left between them. The CDR3 runs 13 residues. This clone was recorded a few times. Methods used by the authors: Amplified reference gene primers provided the basis for estimating nucleated cell counts. Clones were sequenced by immunoSEQ multiplex PCR, and TCRdb holds only the in-frame ones, with some missing. V, J and clone size were drawn from that table, and D and trimming were deduced from the DNA. Among under 70,000 clones listed, 75% to 95% were seen once. The chain links TRBV18 to TRBJ2-5; D is unresolved. Material for sequencing was peripheral blood. The TCR comes from a human donor with active COVID-19. The donor label of this sample is uncertain. CDR3 region: CASSTFLEETQYF. In DNA form, the CDR3 reads TGTGCCAGCTCGACATTTCTGGAAGAGACCCAGTACTTC.